This TCR beta chain was identified during a study of cytomegalovirus exposure and HLA in healthy donors. Across the study: Inside one of the first data releases sat some 93 million unique TCRs taken from HLA-typed donors. General observations from the study: Cytomegalovirus association was assigned to approximately 180 TCR beta chains.

The PCR ran on 60 Vbeta and 13 Jbeta primers. Sequenced by immunoSEQ multiplex PCR; TCRdb stores in-frame clones only, minus some. The data show around 140,000 clones, with approximately 80% seen just once and 9% to 10% held by the top ten. About this clone: Antigen specificity is unknown.

Germline assignment: CDR1 LNHDA and CDR2 SQIVND (reference sequence). The CDR3 covers 15 residues. Trimming removed 3 bases from V and 4 bases from J; junction bases left unmatched: 4. What was sequenced was PBMCs. The rearrangement uses TRBV19 and TRBJ2-1; TRBD2 agrees at 9 bases. This receptor was taken from an older woman in good health and CMV-seropositive. The CDR3 loop reads CASSILSGRYNEQFF. Written as DNA, the CDR3 is TGTGCCAGTAGTATTCTAAGCGGGAGGTACAATGAGCAGTTCTTC.